This entry features one T cell receptor (beta chain) sequence. Its cognate antigen is unknown. This sample is part of a study of cytomegalovirus exposure and HLA in healthy donors. As for the study in general: The same platform used for the approximately 670 first-cohort repertoires was also used for the 120 validation repertoires, as a later analysis reported. Study-level results: The classifier was said to identify cytomegalovirus status with high specificity and sensitivity. Confirmation in vitro established that a few CMV-associated chains were specific for CMV antigens.

Sequencing was performed with immunoSEQ multiplex PCR; in TCRdb, only in-frame clones are kept and a portion is missing. Here the sample spans around 61,000 clones, around 93% being singletons. This CDR3 is built from 16 residues. Germline V CDR1 and CDR2: GTSNPN, SVGIG (reference sequence). Unmatched junction bases numbered 7, after V lost 2 bases and J lost 5 bases. Sample: PBMCs. The V gene is TRBV30, the J gene TRBJ2-7, with 15 positions matching TRBD2. This TCR was sampled from a man between 18 and 35 years old in good health and CMV-seropositive. For the CDR3, the DNA is TGTGCCTGGAGTCACCGGACTAGCGGGAGGGCCAACGAGCAGTACTTC. It yields the protein CAWSHRTSGRANEQYF.